Included here is one TCR beta chain sequence, with context. No antigen is known for it. Base qualities were left out, and no much larger clone turns up one base away. The CDR3 runs 16 residues from the cysteine to the phenylalanine. Just CDR3 DNA is preserved here, 48 bases in frame from base 1. V lost 5 bases and J lost 0 bases; the stretch between them is 16 bases long. The source of the sample is a study of blood T cells in healthy people across ages (dated by TCRdb to the mid-2010s). At the level of the whole study: Template switching captured roughly one uniquely barcoded TCR beta cDNA molecule per two T cells in model experiments. Donors were grouped into four age groups: young (average 16 years), middle-aged (39), aged (62) and long-lived (approximately 82). To track age-related changes in TCR beta repertoire diversity, the study relied on deep sequencing normalized with unique cDNA molecular identifiers. Two additional independent replicas of 1 million unique cDNA reads from the same blood draw were analyzed for two donors (one aged 18 to 30 and one aged 80 or older). Donors of different ages were randomly distributed across sequencing lanes to avoid experimental bias. What the work shows at the level of the full study, not this receptor alone: Compared with the aged group, the long-lived group had more naive CD4+ T cells, fewer expanded clones and increased TCR diversity, suggesting age selection. Donor CMV infection status was unknown, potentially confounding age-related changes in expanded clonotypes. Estimates of total diversity based on one million sequenced T cells were considered lower bounds and underestimates. Because profiling used bulk unsorted PBMCs, naive and antigen-experienced compartments could not be compared conclusively. A strong correlation was found between observed TCR beta diversity and the percentage of naive T cells measured by flow cytometry. Observed TCR beta diversity per million T cells fell roughly linearly with age, and a significant reduction was already apparent by age around 36.

The roughly 42 donors, aged roughly 6 to 100 years, were systemically healthy Caucasian individuals from Russia. Each donor gave ten milliliters of peripheral blood, collected into EDTA-treated Vacutainer tubes. Ficoll-Paque density-gradient centrifugation was used to isolate PBMCs, with at least 6 million obtained per sample. Trizol reagent was used to extract total RNA from PBMCs, with at least 6 micrograms per sample. Naive CD45RAhigh/CD27high T cell percentages were measured by flow cytometry on a PBMC aliquot from every donor. Library creation used 5' RACE. Instrument on record: Illumina HiSeq 2500. A second roughly 6 to 12 cycle PCR used a sample-barcoded 5' primer and a J-beta primer mix. A template-switch 5' adaptor carrying 12 random nucleotides introduced a unique molecular identifier onto each TCR beta cDNA molecule. Each sample yielded at least 3 million CDR3-containing paired-end reads. First-strand cDNA was synthesized from all RNA with the Mint cDNA synthesis kit, primed by a TRBC-specific oligonucleotide. All cDNA was treated with uracil-DNA glycosylase and then went through a first 18-cycle PCR with the universal primers M1SS and BC2_uni_R. As for how the authors treated the data: For normalization, 1 million high-quality reads were randomly selected from each sample, with every read carrying a distinct molecular identifier. Reads with shared molecular identifiers were discarded instead of being binned into consensus sequences. MiTCR, with a Q25 quality threshold and the strictest error-elimination algorithm, was used for CDR3 identification, clonotype clustering and error correction. A nonparametric unseen species model using Euler transformation provided a lower-bound estimate of total TCR beta diversity. The public reads were reanalyzed by TCRdb: fastp trimming at Q25, MiXCR alignment, in-frame beta chains only. Rows with a matching CDR3 protein are joined into one entry that keeps the most common DNA and genes. V and J calls and clone size were set by TCRdb, not the authors. For this sample the table gives some 1,500,000 distinct CDR3 sequences, of which approximately 43% were detected only once. Clones ranked in the top ten supply roughly 3.7% of the sample.

Sequenced: blood. The chain couples TRBV12-3 or TRBV12-4 to TRBJ1-2, with no confident D gene call. This TCR was recovered from a woman under 30 in good health. The DNA reads as follows: TGTGCCAGCAGTCTCTACCACCGAGCCTCTAACTATGGCTACACCTTC. It codes for CASSLYHRASNYGYTF.